The 27 T cell receptor beta chains presented below share a single source sample, sequenced in a study of multiple sclerosis patients with progressive multifocal leukoencephalopathy. Clones were read by immunoSEQ multiplex PCR, and TCRdb kept only the in-frame ones, dropping some. This table has fewer than 40,000 clones, roughly 90% appearing once. Time point of the sample: time of PML onset. The input for sequencing was PBMCs, taken from a patient treated with natalizumab. These receptors came from a human donor with progressive multifocal leukoencephalopathy.

The V and J genes are TRBV2 and TRBJ2-2; D call uncertain. Trimming shortened V by 2 bases and J by 2 bases, and 9 bases separated the two germline ends. This CDR3 is built from 15 residues. Germline V CDR1 and CDR2: SNHLY, FYNNEI. The CDR3 DNA reads TGTGCCAGCAGTGAACAGGCGGCAAACACCGGGGAGCTGTTTTTT. Its translation: CASSEQAANTGELFF.

The rearrangement links TRBV12-5 to TRBJ1-5, with D unclear. Trimming pared 6 bases from V and 2 bases from J, leaving 14 bases between. Germline V gives CDR1 LGHNT, CDR2 FRNRAP. The CDR3 runs 15 residues. The CDR3 loop is CASGRGRTGNQPQHF. The CDR3 nucleotides are TGTGCTAGTGGCCGAGGACGGACCGGCAATCAGCCCCAGCATTTT. Full variable domain (remainder filled in from reference TRBV12-5 and TRBJ1-5): DARVTQTPRHKVTEMGQEVTMRCQPILGHNTVFWYRQTMMQGLELLAYFRNRAPLDDSGMPKDRFSAEMPDATLATLKIQPSEPRDSAVYFCASGRGRTGNQPQHFGDGTRLSIL.

This chain links TRBV7-2 with TRBJ1-3; D is possibly TRBD1 (5 bases). V was shortened by 5 bases and J by 3 bases, with 14 bases between the two germline ends. Germline V gene lookup returns CDR1 SGHTA and CDR2 FQGNSA. The CDR3 covers 15 residues. This CDR3 is CASSGAGTVGNTIYF. CDR3 DNA: TGTGCCAGCAGCGGTGCCGGGACCGTTGGAAACACCATATATTTT.

The genes are TRBV27 and TRBJ1-1; D might be TRBD1 (6 bases). V lost 7 bases and J 6 bases, leaving 15 bases between the germline ends. The CDR3 runs 13 residues. Germline CDR1 and CDR2: MNHEY and SMNVEV (reference sequence). CDR3 nucleotide sequence: TGTGCCAGCACAAACAGGGCCCGGGCTGAAGCTTTCTTT. This codes for CASTNRARAEAFF.

The rearrangement joins TRBV7-2 to TRBJ2-7, with D hard to call. CDR1 is SGHTA, CDR2 FQGNSA, per germline. CDR3 length: 13 residues. The V end lost 1 base, the J end lost 9 bases, and 13 bases lay between the germline ends. Here the CDR3 DNA reads TGTGCCAGCAGCTTAGGGTCCCTTCTGGGGCAGTACTTC. This codes for CASSLGSLLGQYF.

The chain recombines TRBV7-3 with TRBJ2-6; D possibly uses TRBD1 or TRBD2 (5 bases each). The ends were cut back, 4 bases at V and 1 base at J, with 26 bases in the middle. Germline lookup yields CDR1 SGHTA and CDR2 FQGTGA. This CDR3 contains 21 residues. CDR3: CASSSPLWGLNETSGANVLTF. The CDR3 DNA reads as TGTGCCAGCAGCTCTCCACTCTGGGGGTTGAACGAGACGTCTGGGGCCAACGTCCTGACTTTC.

V is TRBV5-1 and J is TRBJ1-2, with D unresolved. In germline, CDR1 is SGHRS, CDR2 YFSETQ. The CDR3 is made up of 15 amino acids. With 1 base removed from V and 6 bases from J, the gap between germline ends came to 16 bases. The DNA for the CDR3 is TGCGCCAGCAGCTTGTCGAATCCACGCACAGATGGCTACACCTTC. Translating gives CASSLSNPRTDGYTF.

The chain is built from TRBV7-9 and TRBJ2-2; D is perhaps TRBD2 (7 bases). Germline assignment: CDR1 SEHNR and CDR2 FQNEAQ (reference sequence). The CDR3 extends over 14 amino acids. The CDR3 region has the DNA TGTGCGGGGGGGGCGCACGCGAACACCGGGGAGCTGTTTTTT. This encodes CAGGAHANTGELFF.

This clone was observed a few times. V and J are TRBV27 and TRBJ2-7; TRBD2 agrees at 9 bases. Trimming removed 6 bases from V and 5 bases from J; junction bases left unmatched: 8. Germline V gives CDR1 MNHEY, CDR2 SMNVEV (reference sequence). This CDR3 has 14 residues. CDR3 protein: CASSAGGPLHEQYF. CDR3 coding DNA: TGTGCCAGCAGCGCGGGAGGGCCTTTACACGAGCAGTACTTC.

J is TRBJ2-1 and V is TRBV10-2; 9 bases line up with TRBD2. V gave up 6 bases and J gave up 8 bases; unmatched junction bases: 14. CDR1 and CDR2 from the germline V gene are WSHSY and SAAADI. The CDR3 sequence is 16 residues long. CDR3 sequence: CASRNRLAGKYYEQFF. For the CDR3, the DNA is TGCGCCAGCAGAAACCGCCTAGCGGGAAAGTACTATGAGCAGTTCTTC.

DNA of the CDR3: TGTGCCAGCAGCTTAGACCTGGCGGGAGGGCCGGTGGGCGAGCAGTACTTC. Translated: CASSLDLAGGPVGEQYF. The V and J genes are TRBV11-2 and TRBJ2-7, with 9 bases fitting TRBD2. This CDR3 is 17 amino acids long. The trim removed 0 bases at V and 6 bases at J, leaving 12 bases unmatched. Germline CDR1 and CDR2: SGHAT and FQNNGV.

The chain combines TRBV28 with TRBJ1-4; the D is unclear. From germline, CDR1 is MDHEN and CDR2 SYDVKM. CDR3 length: 15 residues. V gave up 6 bases and J gave up 5 bases, with 16 bases separating them. CDR3 residues: CASSRARGGNEKLFF. For the CDR3, the DNA is TGTGCCAGCAGCCGGGCCCGGGGTGGGAATGAAAAACTGTTTTTT.

Details on this clone: The DNA is left out, because the CDR3 cannot be placed on it with certainty; the CDR3 is given as TCRdb lists it. The gene calls are TRBV6-6 and TRBJ2-2; TRBD1, the table's D call, was not compared with the DNA. The CDR3 has 14 amino acids, counting both end residues. Germline CDR1 and CDR2: MNHNY and SVGAGI (reference sequence). CDR3: CASSYLWGQGTMFF.

This clone was seen a single time. The chain is built from TRBV4-2 and TRBJ2-1; 7 bases match TRBD2. Trimming removed 0 bases from V and 2 bases from J; junction bases left unmatched: 19. Germline V gene lookup returns CDR1 LGHNA and CDR2 YNFKEQ. The CDR3 loop spans 21 amino acids. In nucleotides, the CDR3 is TGTGCCAGCAGCCAAGATGTCGCGGGAGAACCCCACCGTATGGCCTACAATGAGCAGTTCTTC. This translates into CASSQDVAGEPHRMAYNEQFF.

The V gene is TRBV19, the J gene TRBJ2-7; 10 bases map to TRBD2. The CDR3 consists of 15 residues. Germline V lookup: CDR1 LNHDA, CDR2 SQIVND (reference sequence). Trimming at V came to 10 bases and at J to 0 bases, leaving 9 bases not matched to a gene. CDR3 protein: CATTASGGSSYEQYF. As DNA, the CDR3 is TGTGCCACGACCGCTAGCGGGGGTAGCTCCTACGAGCAGTACTTC.

The J gene is TRBJ2-5, the V gene TRBV5-6; 7 nucleotides align to TRBD2. The CDR3 consists of 14 residues. Germline V lookup: CDR1 SGHDT, CDR2 YYEEEE. Trimming removed 7 bases from V and 4 bases from J; junction bases left unmatched: 10. CDR3 in amino acids: CASATGLAGETQYF. The DNA for the CDR3 is TGTGCCAGCGCCACCGGGTTAGCGGGAGAGACCCAGTACTTC.

The J gene is TRBJ2-1, the V gene TRBV7-2; the D gene could be TRBD1 or TRBD2 (5 bases each). The CDR3 sequence is 15 residues long. Germline values: CDR1 SGHTA, CDR2 FQGNSA. Deletions cut 1 base from V and 7 bases from J, with 14 bases between. The CDR3 spells CASSLDGMSGNEQFF. In DNA form, the CDR3 reads TGTGCCAGCAGCTTAGACGGGATGTCAGGGAATGAGCAGTTCTTC. Complete variable domain (other parts from reference TRBV7-2 and TRBJ2-1): GAGVSQSPSNKVTEKGKDVELRCDPISGHTALYWYRQSLGQGLEFLIYFQGNSAPDKSGLPSDRFSAERTGGSVSTLTIQRTQQEDSAVYLCASSLDGMSGNEQFFGPGTRLTVL.

In the case of this clone: An end of the junction differs from the germline gene, which may be a read error. The same CDR3 arises from other DNA sequences in this sample as well. This chain links TRBV7-6 with TRBJ1-2, with TRBD1 as a possible D gene (5 bases). The CDR3 is made up of 13 amino acids. Germline CDR1 and CDR2: SGHVS and FNYEAQ. The CDR3 DNA is TGTGCCAGCAGCCCCTCAAATCGCGGGGCCCCTCGCTTC. Its translation is CASSPSNRGAPRF.

The V call is TRBV27, the J call TRBJ2-7, with D possibly matching TRBD1 (6 bases). Germline V lookup: CDR1 MNHEY, CDR2 SMNVEV (reference sequence). CDR3 length: 14 amino acids. Trimming removed 6 bases at V and 1 base at J, with 13 bases between. CDR3 protein: CASSPGQRSYEQYF. DNA for the CDR3: TGTGCCAGCAGCCCGGGACAAAGGTCCTACGAGCAGTACTTC.

This clone was seen a few times. J is TRBJ1-1 and V is TRBV6-5; TRBD1 aligns across 7 bases. The CDR3 sequence is 15 residues long. Germline V CDR1 and CDR2: MNHEY, SVGAGI. J was trimmed by 2 bases and V by 6 bases; bases with no gene match: 9. The CDR3 is CASRPTGTANTEAFF. The CDR3 DNA sequence: TGTGCCAGCAGACCCACCGGGACAGCCAACACTGAAGCTTTCTTT.

The J gene is TRBJ2-5, the V gene TRBV10-1; 7 positions agree with TRBD1. The DNA end is more similar to TRBJ2-7, so the J call may be wrong. CDR3 length equals 14 residues. Germline lookup yields CDR1 WNHNN and CDR2 SYGVQD (reference sequence). The DNA of the CDR3 is TGCGCCAGCAGTGAGGACAGGGAAAACCACGAGCAGTACTTC. Protein sequence: CASSEDRENHEQYF.

CDR3 DNA: TGTGCCAGCAGTGTCGAGGGAGGGGGCTATGGCTACACCTTC. It yields the protein CASSVEGGGYGYTF. This sequence joins TRBV6-5 and TRBJ1-2, with a tentative D call TRBD1 (6 bases). CDR1 and CDR2 from the germline V gene are MNHEY and SVGAGI. V lost 5 bases to trimming and J lost 4 bases, with 14 bases between them. The CDR3 totals 14 residues.

This clone was counted a single time. This chain connects TRBV27 to TRBJ2-3; D may match TRBD1 or TRBD2 (5 bases each). V was pared by 3 bases and J by 1 base, with 11 bases between. Germline CDR1 is MNHEY and CDR2 is SMNVEV (reference sequence). CDR3 length: 15 amino acids. In DNA, the CDR3 is TGTGCCAGCAGTTTTGAGGGGTTACGCACAGATACGCAGTATTTT. This sequence encodes CASSFEGLRTDTQYF.

The chain links TRBV7-2 to TRBJ1-2; TRBD1 matches 8 bases. This CDR3 region has 15 residues. The germline V gene has CDR1 SGHTA and CDR2 FQGNSA. Germline trimming cut 2 bases from V and 4 bases from J; bases unmatched to any gene: 6. CDR3 DNA: TGTGCCAGCAGCTTAACAGGACAGGGTATCTATGGCTACACCTTC. Protein: CASSLTGQGIYGYTF.

The chain employs TRBV5-6 and TRBJ2-3, with D unclear. Germline V CDR1 and CDR2: SGHDT, YYEEEE. The CDR3 is 14 amino acids. V dropped 0 bases and J dropped 2 bases, with 7 bases sitting between them. The CDR3: CASSLGSATDTQYF. The CDR3 DNA sequence: TGTGCCAGCAGCTTGGGCAGCGCCACAGATACGCAGTATTTT.

The CDR3 reads CASSPNLNTEAFF. The CDR3 bases are TGTGCCAGCAGCCCGAACCTTAACACTGAAGCTTTCTTT. The chain employs TRBV14 and TRBJ1-1; D remains ambiguous. This CDR3 region has 13 residues. V lost 4 bases to trimming and J lost 2 bases, with 8 bases between them. Looked up from germline, CDR1 is SGHDN and CDR2 is FVKESK. The full variable domain, completed using reference TRBV14 and TRBJ1-1, is EAGVTQFPSHSVIEKGQTVTLRCDPISGHDNLYWYRRVMGKEIKFLLHFVKESKQDESGMPNNRFLAERTGGTYSTLKVQPAELEDSGVYFCASSPNLNTEAFFGQGTRLTVV.

The chain employs TRBV4-1 and TRBJ1-1, with 8 bases identical to TRBD1. After removal of 4 bases from V and 0 bases from J, the junction contained 7 bases not matched to a gene. Germline V gene data show CDR1 as MGHRA and CDR2 as YSYEKL. The CDR3 spans 16 residues. The CDR3 DNA follows: TGCGCCAGCAGCCCTCAGGGGGCGGGAATGAACACTGAAGCTTTCTTT. Protein product: CASSPQGAGMNTEAFF.